This TCR beta chain was documented in a study of blood T cell repertoires in COVID-19. Overall study context: Collection of acute and convalescent COVID-19 samples took place in the United States, Italy and Spain.

The J segment lost 5 bases and the V segment lost 1 base, leaving 9 bases of the junction unmatched. This CDR3 region has 17 residues. Germline CDR1 is LNHNV and CDR2 is YYDKDF (reference sequence). Participants reported their clinical history, and cohort assignment relied on those reports. Sequencing used immunoSEQ multiplex PCR; TCRdb keeps in-frame clones, though not all of them. The sample records under 200,000 clones, around 80% being singletons. This clonotype was sampled from a woman in her 70s in a cohort exposed to, infected with or recovered from COVID-19 (not recorded which). The V call is TRBV15, the J call TRBJ2-5; 11 positions agree with TRBD2. The sample consisted of PBMCs or T cells enriched from blood (not recorded which). Here the CDR3 DNA reads TGTGCCACCAGCAGAGGGGGGACTAGCGGCAATGGGGAGACCCAGTACTTC. As protein: CATSRGGTSGNGETQYF.